The 21 T cell receptor beta chains presented below share a single source sample, sequenced in a study of T cells in Graves' hyperthyroidism and ophthalmopathy. Amplification targeted TCR beta CDR3 regions from RNA transcripts. A first-round RT-PCR of the TCR CDR3 used the HTBI primer set. TCRdb independently ran MiXCR on the multiplex PCR reads; one entry per CDR3 protein. The sample yields about 360,000 distinct CDR3 sequences, less than 15% seen once. The specimen was blood. These receptors came from a woman aged 18-35 years with Graves' hyperthyroidism.

This clonotype has just a few counts. V usage is TRBV20-1 and J usage is TRBJ1-4, with TRBD1 matching 7 bases. This CDR3 has 16 amino acids. V trimming: 2 bases; J trimming: 3 bases; junction bases outside the gene matches: 9. CDR1 and CDR2 (germline): DFQATT, SNEGSKA (reference sequence). The CDR3 loop reads CSARNSGTVSNEKLFF. Written as DNA, the CDR3 is TGCAGTGCTAGAAATTCGGGGACAGTCTCTAATGAAAAACTGTTTTTT.

This clonotype was counted many times. This chain uses TRBV9 with TRBJ1-5; 10 nucleotides agree with TRBD1. With V trimmed by 2 bases and J by 5 bases, 4 bases remained unmatched. Germline values: CDR1 SGDLS, CDR2 YYNGEE. The length of the CDR3 is 15 residues. The CDR3 spells CASSVTGGVDQPQHF. DNA for the CDR3: TGTGCCAGCAGCGTGACAGGGGGCGTCGATCAGCCCCAGCATTTT.

The V call is TRBV19, the J call TRBJ2-7, with D possibly called TRBD1 or TRBD2 (6 bases each). Germline-derived CDR1 and CDR2 are LNHDA and SQIVND (reference sequence). V lost 5 bases and J lost 2, with 13 bases in between. This CDR3 comprises 14 residues. The CDR3 region has the DNA TGTGCCAGTAGTCTGAAGGGGGGTCCCTACGAGCAGTACTTC. Amino acids: CASSLKGGPYEQYF.

This clonotype occurred many times. This chain joins TRBV5-1 and TRBJ2-2; D is unclear. This CDR3 contains 14 residues. The V gene's germline CDR1 is SGHRS and CDR2 YFSETQ. Trimming removed 1 base from V and 1 base from J, with 5 bases in between. The CDR3: CASSLTVNTGELFF. CDR3 DNA sequence: TGCGCCAGCAGCTTGACCGTGAACACCGGGGAGCTGTTTTTT.

Ten or more counts support this clonotype. The chain recombines TRBV12-3 or TRBV12-4 with TRBJ2-3; D unresolved. V lost 5 bases and J 6 bases, leaving 9 bases between the germline ends. The length of the CDR3 is 12 residues. The CDR3 protein is CASSPQMDTQYF. Written as DNA, the CDR3 is TGTGCCAGCAGTCCCCAGATGGATACGCAGTATTTT.

This clonotype was observed many times. V usage is TRBV10-3 and J usage is TRBJ2-2; D unclear. CDR1 ENHRY and CDR2 SYGVKD come from the germline V gene. This CDR3 has 14 residues. The germline V and J ends were trimmed by 0 bases and 1 base, with 3 bases remaining between them. In DNA, the CDR3 is TGTGCCATCAGTGAGTCTCGGAACACCGGGGAGCTGTTTTTT. Translating it yields CAISESRNTGELFF.

This clonotype was observed at least ten times. The chain uses TRBV7-3 and TRBJ2-1; the D gene could be TRBD1 or TRBD2 (5 bases each). The CDR3 extends over 15 amino acids. Germline values: CDR1 SGHTA, CDR2 FQGTGA. V was shortened by 8 bases and J by 6 bases, with 20 bases between the two germline ends. The CDR3 loop reads CASAGGAGNPNEQFF. CDR3 DNA sequence: TGTGCCAGCGCCGGTGGGGCGGGCAATCCCAATGAGCAGTTCTTC. Full variable domain (rest looked up from reference TRBV7-3 and TRBJ2-1): GAGVSQTPSNKVTEKGKYVELRCDPISGHTALYWYRQSLGQGPEFLIYFQGTGAADDSGLPNDRFFAVRPEGSVSTLKIQRTERGDSAVYLCASAGGAGNPNEQFFGPGTRLTVL.

This clonotype was seen ten or more times. The chain links TRBV6-1 to TRBJ1-1; 8 nucleotides line up with TRBD1. The CDR3 runs to 16 residues. V was pared by 7 bases and J by 5 bases, with 15 bases of the junction left unmatched. Germline assignment: CDR1 MNHNS and CDR2 SASEGT. CDR3 bases: TGTGCCAGCATCCCCAAGATGGGCAGGGGGCTAACTGAAGCTTTCTTT. Protein sequence: CASIPKMGRGLTEAFF.

This clonotype occurred many times. This chain joins TRBV7-2 and TRBJ2-1; D ambiguous. CDR1 and CDR2 from the germline V gene are SGHTA and FQGNSA. Deletions cut 5 bases from V and 1 base from J, with 12 bases between. This CDR3 comprises 15 residues. The CDR3 DNA reads TGTGCCAGCAGCCCCCCCCCTGGGTCCTACAATGAGCAGTTCTTC. The encoded protein is CASSPPPGSYNEQFF.

This clonotype was seen many times. The rearrangement joins TRBV7-8 to TRBJ2-7; TRBD1 aligns across 7 bases. J gave up 1 base and V 5 bases, and 5 bases lay outside the gene matches. Germline lookup yields CDR1 SGHVS and CDR2 FQNEAQ. This CDR3 is built from 14 residues. CDR3 bases: TGTGCCAGCAGCGCGAGGGGGCTGTCCTACGAGCAGTACTTC. Protein sequence: CASSARGLSYEQYF.

This clonotype was recorded many times. This chain links TRBV28 with TRBJ1-5, with D uncertain. Germline CDR1 MDHEN, CDR2 SYDVKM. The CDR3 is 14 residues long. Trimming pared 8 bases from V and 2 bases from J, leaving 13 bases between. In DNA, the CDR3 is TGTGCCAGCTCCCCTGGCCGGCGCAATCAGCCCCAGCATTTT. Its protein is CASSPGRRNQPQHF.

The table lists this clonotype with a few counts. The chain is built from TRBV20-1 and TRBJ2-2; D is undetermined. V was clipped by 0 bases and J by 3 bases, with 8 bases between them. In germline, CDR1 is DFQATT, CDR2 SNEGSKA (reference sequence). There are 14 residues in the CDR3. The CDR3: CSAREGVYTGELFF. The CDR3 DNA sequence: TGCAGTGCTAGAGAGGGCGTCTACACCGGGGAGCTGTTTTTT.

This sequence joins TRBV7-9 and TRBJ2-7; the D gene could be TRBD1 or TRBD2 (6 bases each). The V end lost 8 bases, the J end lost 7 bases, and 15 bases lay between the germline ends. The CDR3 has 12 residues. Germline V gene data show CDR1 as SEHNR and CDR2 as FQNEAQ (reference sequence). CDR3 amino acids: CASGQRAGEQYF. The CDR3 DNA reads TGTGCCAGCGGACAGCGCGCGGGAGAGCAGTACTTC.

This clonotype has at least ten counts. This chain joins TRBV11-3 and TRBJ2-1; TRBD2 matches at 10 bases. The CDR3 is 15 amino acids. Germline V CDR1 and CDR2: SGHNT, YENEEA. Losses at the gene ends were 3 bases for V and 8 bases for J; bases not matched to a gene: 7. The CDR3 sequence: CASSLTSGFGDEQFF. CDR3 DNA: TGTGCCAGCAGCTTGACTAGCGGGTTCGGTGATGAGCAGTTCTTC.

This clonotype was counted many times. CDR3 residues: CASSLEAAANYGYTF. CDR3 bases: TGTGCCAGCAGCTTAGAGGCAGCAGCCAACTATGGCTACACCTTC. The chain recombines TRBV7-9 with TRBJ1-2; D is unresolved. Trimming pared 1 base from V and 2 bases from J, leaving 11 bases between. The CDR3 totals 15 residues. Looked up from germline, CDR1 is SEHNR and CDR2 is FQNEAQ (reference sequence).

The rearrangement joins TRBV11-2 to TRBJ2-5; tentative D call: TRBD2 (6 bases). CDR3 length: 14 residues. Trimming removed 2 bases from V and 5 bases from J, with 12 bases in between. Germline V CDR1 and CDR2: SGHAT, FQNNGV. The CDR3 reads CASSLHWGEETQYF. CDR3 DNA sequence: TGTGCCAGCAGCTTACATTGGGGGGAGGAGACCCAGTACTTC. The whole variable domain, filled in from reference TRBV11-2 and TRBJ2-5, reads EAGVAQSPRYKIIEKRQSVAFWCNPISGHATLYWYQQILGQGPKLLIQFQNNGVVDDSQLPKDRFSAERLKGVDSTLKIQPAKLEDSAVYLCASSLHWGEETQYFGPGTRLLVL.

This clonotype came up many times. The germline gene is not matched at one end of the junction; a read error may be the cause. The chain employs TRBV6-1 and TRBJ2-1; 9 bases map to TRBD2. Germline V gene sequence: CDR1 MNHNS, CDR2 SASEGT. CDR3 length: 15 residues. CDR3 in amino acids: CASNPLAGVYNGQFF. The DNA for the CDR3 is TGTGCCAGCAACCCACTAGCGGGCGTCTACAATGGGCAGTTCTTC.

At least ten counts were recorded for this clonotype. The J gene is TRBJ2-7, the V gene TRBV20-1; D possibly corresponds to TRBD1 (5 bases). CDR1 and CDR2 from the germline V gene are DFQATT and SNEGSKA (reference sequence). There are 14 residues in the CDR3. Trimming shortened V by 0 bases and J by 3 bases, and 12 bases separated the two germline ends. CDR3 in amino acids: CSARDLGQGYEQYF. As DNA, the CDR3 is TGCAGTGCTAGAGATCTAGGGCAGGGCTACGAGCAGTACTTC.

The V and J genes are TRBV7-9 and TRBJ1-6; D remains unclear. The V end lost 5 bases, the J end lost 5 bases, and 4 bases lay between the germline ends. The germline gives CDR1 SEHNR, CDR2 FQNEAQ (reference sequence). The length of the CDR3 is 12 residues. CDR3 residues: CASSRNNSPLHF. The CDR3 DNA reads TGTGCCAGCAGCAGAAATAATTCACCCCTCCACTTT.

This clonotype was observed many times. The CDR3 loop reads CASSSDRNYEQYF. In DNA, the CDR3 is TGTGCCAGCAGCTCTGACAGGAACTACGAGCAGTACTTC. This chain links TRBV6-1 with TRBJ2-7; D may be TRBD1 (6 bases). This CDR3 has 13 residues. Trimming took 6 bases from V and 3 from J, leaving 12 bases between them. Germline loops: CDR1 MNHNS, CDR2 SASEGT.

The chain is built from TRBV20-1 and TRBJ1-2; D is unresolved. The germline V and J ends were trimmed by 4 bases and 8 bases, with 11 bases remaining between them. The germline V gene encodes CDR1 DFQATT and CDR2 SNEGSKA (reference sequence). The length of the CDR3 is 11 residues. The CDR3 spells CSAIPGLGYTF. The CDR3 bases are TGCAGTGCTATCCCGGGGTTGGGCTACACCTTC.